This T cell receptor beta chain stems from a study of blood T cells in healthy people across ages. Peripheral blood was drawn, around 9.5 milliliters per donor. Findings of the study overall: It was the long-lived donors that had more naive CD4+ cells and higher diversity than aged donors. Changes in expanded clonotypes were possibly confounded, as the CMV status of donors was unknown.

The length of the CDR3 is 16 residues. With 2 bases removed from V and 0 bases from J, the gap between germline ends came to 11 bases. CDR1 and CDR2 (germline): MNHNS, SASEGT. The second PCR ran about 6 to 11 cycles with a sample-barcoded 5' primer and J-beta primers. The yield of each sample was at least 2.5 million CDR3-containing paired-end reads. TCRdb reprocessed the 5' RACE reads via MiXCR and lists one record per CDR3 protein. The data hold around 1,100,000 distinct CDR3 sequences, with about two fifths observed a single time. This clonotype was seen a few times. Its antigen is still unknown. Source material: blood. The rearrangement links TRBV6-1 to TRBJ1-5; D unclear. The clonotype originates from a man between 18 and 35 years old in good health. CDR3 amino acids: CASSESGVYSNQPQHF. Written as DNA, the CDR3 is TGTGCCAGCAGTGAATCTGGGGTCTATAGCAATCAGCCCCAGCATTTT.